A single sample is the source of the 17 T cell receptor beta chains below, sequenced in a study of breast tumors, draining lymph nodes, adjacent tissues. The lymph nodes were axillary draining lymph nodes from breast cancer patients. TCRdb re-called the multiplex PCR reads through MiXCR, storing one row per CDR3 protein. The sample contains approximately 300,000 distinct CDR3 sequences, more than 30% of which appear only once. The sequencing input was axillary lymph node tissue. The source of these receptors is a female donor with breast cancer. Some clones in this sample may be carry-over from other donors' samples.

This clonotype showed up many times. V usage is TRBV9 and J usage is TRBJ2-1, with TRBD2 matching 12 bases. Per germline, CDR1 SGDLS and CDR2 YYNGEE. Trimming took 6 bases from V and 0 from J; bases not matched to a gene: 4. This CDR3 comprises 16 residues. DNA of the CDR3: TGTGCCAGCACCTCGACTAGCGGGAGCTCCTACAATGAGCAGTTCTTC. It yields the protein CASTSTSGSSYNEQFF.

This clonotype was observed many times. V and J are TRBV6-2 or TRBV6-3 and TRBJ1-6; 8 nucleotides agree with TRBD1. The V gene end was trimmed by 2 bases and the J gene end by 9 bases; junction bases not matched to a gene: 9. This CDR3 contains 16 residues. Germline-derived CDR1 and CDR2 are MNHEY and SVGEGT. CDR3 DNA: TGTGCCAGCAGTTACAGAGGGGGGACAGGATTTTCACCCCTCCACTTT. This translates into CASSYRGGTGFSPLHF.

This clonotype has ten or more counts. The CDR3 sequence: CASILGGRSGELFF. The CDR3 coding sequence is TGTGCCAGTATCTTGGGAGGGCGGAGCGGGGAGCTGTTTTTT. The chain recombines TRBV19 with TRBJ2-2; the match to TRBD2 covers 7 bases. CDR1 is LNHDA, CDR2 SQIVND, per germline (reference sequence). V lost 7 bases, J lost 7 bases, and 9 bases stayed unmatched. The CDR3 consists of 14 residues.

This clonotype was seen many times. The gene calls are TRBV6-5 and TRBJ2-5; D is tentatively TRBD1 or TRBD2 (6 bases each). Germline lookup yields CDR1 MNHEY and CDR2 SVGAGI. The CDR3 covers 15 residues. V was clipped by 2 bases and J by 2 bases, with 12 bases between them. The CDR3 region is CASSYRLGGQETQYF. CDR3 DNA sequence: TGTGCCAGCAGTTACCGACTAGGGGGACAAGAGACCCAGTACTTC.

Regarding this clonotype: A read error may explain this, as a much larger clone is one base away. J is TRBJ2-7 and V is TRBV20-1; D is uncertain. The CDR3 is made up of 12 amino acids. Germline V gives CDR1 DFQATT, CDR2 SNEGSKA (reference sequence). CDR3 DNA: TGCAGTGCTAGGGACGAGTCCTACGAGCCGTACTTC. Encoded protein: CSARDESYEPYF.

V and J are TRBV20-1 and TRBJ1-6; a possible D gene is TRBD1 (6 bases). The germline gives CDR1 DFQATT, CDR2 SNEGSKA (reference sequence). CDR3 length equals 14 residues. V shed 3 bases and J shed 10 bases, with 16 bases lying between them. The CDR3 region has the DNA TGCAGTGCTAGCCAGAGGGACATTCGATCACCCCTCCACTTT. Its translation: CSASQRDIRSPLHF.

As concerns this clonotype: Since a much larger clone is just one base distant, this may be a read error. The V and J genes are TRBV5-1 and TRBJ2-5; 10 bases fit TRBD1. This CDR3 spans 17 amino acids. The V gene end was trimmed by 3 bases and the J gene end by 2 bases; junction bases not matched to a gene: 10. Germline CDR1 reads SGHRS; CDR2 reads YFSETQ. Here the CDR3 reads CASSSSPTGGGQETQYF. In nucleotides, the CDR3 is TGCGCCAGCAGCTCCAGCCCGACAGGGGGCGGTCAAGAGACCCAGTACTTC.

Regarding this clonotype: A read error may account for a junction end that differs from germline. This chain connects TRBV6-5 to TRBJ2-2; a possible D gene is TRBD2 (5 bases). Germline V gene sequence: CDR1 MNHEY, CDR2 SVGAGI. The CDR3 is made up of 15 amino acids. For the CDR3, the DNA is TGTGCCAGCAGTCACTCCAGCGGATGGACCGGGGAGCTGTTTTTT. This encodes CASSHSSGWTGELFF.

This chain uses TRBV15 with TRBJ2-5; D may match TRBD1 or TRBD2 (5 bases each). The germline V gene encodes CDR1 LNHNV and CDR2 YYDKDF (reference sequence). The CDR3 runs 13 residues. V was pared by 1 base and J by 5 bases, with 8 bases between. For the CDR3, the DNA is TGTGCCACCAGCAGAGGTTGGGGGGAGACCCAGTACTTC. Protein sequence: CATSRGWGETQYF.

As concerns this clonotype: A read error may explain this, as a much larger clone is one base away. The rearrangement uses TRBV20-1 and TRBJ1-3; no reliable D call. Germline V gene data show CDR1 as DFQATT and CDR2 as SNEGSKA (reference sequence). The length of the CDR3 is 14 residues. Written as DNA, the CDR3 is TGCAGTGCTAGAGGGCCTGGGCCTGGAAACACCATACATTTT. This gives the protein CSARGPGPGNTIHF.

The chain uses TRBV6-6 and TRBJ2-1; D may be TRBD2 (6 bases). Germline V lookup: CDR1 MNHNY, CDR2 SVGAGI (reference sequence). CDR3 length: 14 residues. The V end was cut by 5 bases, the J end by 10 bases, with 18 bases between. CDR3 loop: CASSHRDFTGEQFF. CDR3 DNA: TGTGCCAGCAGTCACCGGGACTTCACGGGGGAGCAGTTCTTC.

This clonotype was observed many times. The rearrangement uses TRBV25-1 and TRBJ2-7, with 7 bases matching TRBD2. The V and J ends lost 3 bases and 2 bases, in that order; junction bases with no gene match: 4. The CDR3 runs to 14 residues. From germline, CDR1 is MGHDK and CDR2 SYGVNS. The CDR3 DNA follows: TGTGCCAGCAGTGAGGCTAGCGGAACCTACGAGCAGTACTTC. Translation: CASSEASGTYEQYF.

This clonotype came up many times. V gene TRBV11-3 combines with J gene TRBJ2-5; 8 bases line up with TRBD1. This CDR3 contains 17 residues. From germline, CDR1 is SGHNT and CDR2 YENEEA. The trim removed 3 bases at V and 5 bases at J, leaving 14 bases unmatched. CDR3 sequence (DNA): TGTGCCAGCAGCTTCGGGCTCTGGACAGGGCCTGGGGAGACCCAGTACTTC. Translated: CASSFGLWTGPGETQYF. The full variable domain, its missing parts supplied by reference TRBV11-3 and TRBJ2-5, is EAGVVQSPRYKIIEKKQPVAFWCNPISGHNTLYWYLQNLGQGPELLIRYENEEAVDDSQLPKDRFSAERLKGVDSTLKIQPAELGDSAVYLCASSFGLWTGPGETQYFGPGTRLLVL.

There are many counts of this clonotype. This rearrangement joins TRBV5-4 to TRBJ2-1; 7 positions match TRBD1. Germline CDR1 SGHNT, CDR2 YYREEE (reference sequence). J gave up 2 bases and V 0 bases, and 2 bases lay outside the gene matches. CDR3 length equals 15 residues. CDR3 in amino acids: CASSLGTGPYNEQFF. The CDR3 region has the DNA TGTGCCAGCAGCTTGGGGACAGGACCCTACAATGAGCAGTTCTTC.

This clonotype showed up many times. This chain connects TRBV4-2 to TRBJ1-3, with D unclear. V lost 0 bases, J lost 0 bases, and 24 bases lay in between. Germline V gene lookup returns CDR1 LGHNA and CDR2 YNFKEQ. CDR3 length equals 21 residues. CDR3 sequence (DNA): TGTGCCAGCAGCCAAGAAGCACGGTCCAAAGGACGGGTGTCCTCTGGAAACACCATATATTTT. Translated, it gives CASSQEARSKGRVSSGNTIYF.

This chain uses TRBV7-3 with TRBJ2-1, with 13 bases lining up with TRBD2. Germline loops: CDR1 SGHTA, CDR2 FQGTGA. V was clipped by 5 bases and J by 2 bases; unmatched bases: 15. This CDR3 region has 20 residues. CDR3 protein: CASSATGTSGAIWAYNEQFF. CDR3 DNA: TGTGCCAGCAGCGCTACCGGGACTAGCGGGGCCATATGGGCCTACAATGAGCAGTTCTTC. Complete variable domain (other parts from reference TRBV7-3 and TRBJ2-1): GAGVSQTPSNKVTEKGKYVELRCDPISGHTALYWYRQSLGQGPEFLIYFQGTGAADDSGLPNDRFFAVRPEGSVSTLKIQRTERGDSAVYLCASSATGTSGAIWAYNEQFFGPGTRLTVL.

This sequence joins TRBV19 and TRBJ2-4; possible D gene TRBD1, 7 bases. CDR1 is LNHDA, CDR2 SQIVND, per germline (reference sequence). CDR3 length: 15 residues. Deletions cut 3 bases from V and 9 bases from J, with 18 bases between. The CDR3 DNA follows: TGTGCCAGTAGTATTTTCAGGGGGACTTTGATCATTCAGTACTTC. Translation gives CASSIFRGTLIIQYF.